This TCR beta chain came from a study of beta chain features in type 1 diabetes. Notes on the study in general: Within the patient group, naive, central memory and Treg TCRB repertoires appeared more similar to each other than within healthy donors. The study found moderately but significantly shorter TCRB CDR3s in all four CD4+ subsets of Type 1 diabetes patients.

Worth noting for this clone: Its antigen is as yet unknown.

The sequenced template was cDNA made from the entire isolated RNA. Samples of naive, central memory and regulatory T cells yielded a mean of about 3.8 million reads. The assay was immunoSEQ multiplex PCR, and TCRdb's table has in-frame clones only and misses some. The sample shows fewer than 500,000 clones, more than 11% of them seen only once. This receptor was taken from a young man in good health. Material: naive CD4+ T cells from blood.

The CDR3 nucleotides are TGTGCCAGCAGCCCAGTACAGGGGTCGGGCTATGGCTACACCTTC. It yields the protein CASSPVQGSGYGYTF. J is TRBJ1-2 and V is TRBV14; 7 bases match TRBD1. After removal of 4 bases from V and 4 bases from J, the junction contained 9 bases not matched to a gene. CDR3 length: 15 amino acids. Germline CDR1 is SGHDN and CDR2 is FVKESK.